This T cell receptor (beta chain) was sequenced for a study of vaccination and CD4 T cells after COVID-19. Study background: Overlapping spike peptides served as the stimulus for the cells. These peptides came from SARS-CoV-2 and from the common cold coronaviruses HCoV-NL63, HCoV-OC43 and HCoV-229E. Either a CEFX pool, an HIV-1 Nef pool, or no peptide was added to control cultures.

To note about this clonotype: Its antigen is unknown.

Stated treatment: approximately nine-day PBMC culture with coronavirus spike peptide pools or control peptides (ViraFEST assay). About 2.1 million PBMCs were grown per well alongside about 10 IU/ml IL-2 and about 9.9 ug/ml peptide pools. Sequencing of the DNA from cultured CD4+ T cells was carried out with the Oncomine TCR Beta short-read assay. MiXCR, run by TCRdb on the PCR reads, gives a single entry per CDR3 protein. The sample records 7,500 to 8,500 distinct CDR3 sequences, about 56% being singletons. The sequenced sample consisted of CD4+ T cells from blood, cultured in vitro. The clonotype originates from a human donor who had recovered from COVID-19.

CDR3 sequence reads: CASSLALAGNTGELFF. CDR3 coding DNA: TGTGCCAGCAGCTTAGCCCTAGCGGGGAACACCGGGGAGCTGTTTTTT. This chain joins TRBV7-2 and TRBJ2-2; 8 bases agree with TRBD2. The CDR3 covers 16 residues. With 0 bases clipped from V and 1 base from J, the junction kept 1 base outside the gene matches. Germline values: CDR1 SGHTA, CDR2 FQGNSA.